A single sample gave rise to the 20 T cell receptor beta chains below, sequenced in a study of CD8 T cells in Susac syndrome. Random-hexamer reverse transcription was applied to about 0.5 to 1 ug RNA. TCRdb re-analysed the immunoSEQ multiplex PCR reads in MiXCR, keeping a single row per CDR3 protein. This repertoire shows 120,000 or so distinct CDR3 sequences, 90% to 95% found once; its top ten account for about 0.29%. The sequenced sample consisted of CD8+ T cells from PBMCs. These receptors all come from a human donor with Susac syndrome.

This chain connects TRBV20-1 to TRBJ2-2; 11 nucleotides line up with TRBD2. The CDR3 sequence is 16 residues long. Unmatched junction bases numbered 7, after V lost 4 bases and J lost 3 bases. The germline CDR1 and CDR2 sequences are DFQATT and SNEGSKA (reference sequence). The CDR3 DNA reads as TGCAGTGCTACTATAGCGGGGGGGCCTTACACCGGGGAGCTGTTTTTT. Its translation: CSATIAGGPYTGELFF.

The chain links TRBV9 to TRBJ2-1, with D tentatively TRBD1 or TRBD2 (5 bases each). The CDR3 has 15 amino acids. Trimming stripped 3 bases from V and 0 bases from J, with 10 bases between. The germline CDR1 and CDR2 sequences are SGDLS and YYNGEE. The CDR3 region has the DNA TGTGCCAGCAGCGAAGAGGGGAGCTCCTACAATGAGCAGTTCTTC. Translated, it gives CASSEEGSSYNEQFF.

The chain recombines TRBV5-4 with TRBJ2-7; D gene uncertain. The V gene lost 0 bases and the J gene lost 4 bases, with 2 bases spanning the gap. Germline V gene lookup returns CDR1 SGHNT and CDR2 YYREEE (reference sequence). The CDR3 is 11 residues long. The CDR3, as DNA: TGTGCCAGCAGCTTGGAGTACGAGCAGTACTTC. Translating gives CASSLEYEQYF.

The rearrangement links TRBV19 to TRBJ2-3; 16 bases line up with TRBD2. CDR3 length: 19 amino acids. Germline V gene sequence: CDR1 LNHDA, CDR2 SQIVND (reference sequence). V lost 5 bases, J lost 2 bases, and 10 bases stayed unmatched. The CDR3 reads CASSPRPGTSGGATDTQYF. CDR3 coding DNA: TGTGCCAGTAGTCCTCGTCCCGGGACTAGCGGGGGGGCCACAGATACGCAGTATTTT.

V is TRBV5-4 and J is TRBJ2-1; 11 bases match TRBD1. The CDR3 has 15 residues. Germline CDR1 is SGHNT and CDR2 is YYREEE (reference sequence). The V gene end was trimmed by 3 bases and the J gene end by 5 bases; junction bases not matched to a gene: 4. The DNA of the CDR3 is TGTGCCAGCAGCTACAGGGGACAGGGGGACAATGAGCAGTTCTTC. It codes for CASSYRGQGDNEQFF.

The chain couples TRBV27 to TRBJ2-1; tentatively, D is TRBD2 (5 bases). Germline assignment: CDR1 MNHEY and CDR2 SMNVEV (reference sequence). The CDR3 runs to 15 residues. The germline V and J ends were trimmed by 2 bases and 7 bases, with 15 bases remaining between them. Written as DNA, the CDR3 is TGTGCCAGCAGTTTACGGACTCCTACGTTGAATGAGCAGTTCTTC. It encodes CASSLRTPTLNEQFF.

This clonotype was detected only once. The rearrangement joins TRBV12-3 or TRBV12-4 to TRBJ2-1; D is unclear. V lost 7 bases, J lost 8 bases, and 15 bases lay in between. The CDR3 loop spans 13 amino acids. The CDR3 protein is CASTITISYEQFF. DNA for the CDR3: TGTGCCAGCACCATTACGATCAGCTATGAGCAGTTCTTC.

This chain uses TRBV20-1 with TRBJ2-1; no definite D call. The CDR3 length is 13 residues. Germline CDR1 reads DFQATT; CDR2 reads SNEGSKA (reference sequence). Trimming pared 5 bases from V and 0 bases from J, leaving 8 bases between. DNA of the CDR3: TGCAGTGCTTTACCAAGCTCCTACAATGAGCAGTTCTTC. This codes for CSALPSSYNEQFF.

DNA for the CDR3: TGTGCCAGCAGCGCAGGTGGCAATCAGCCCCAGCATTTT. Amino acid sequence: CASSAGGNQPQHF. The chain recombines TRBV7-9 with TRBJ1-5; D unclear. The CDR3 sequence is 13 residues long. Germline V CDR1 and CDR2: SEHNR, FQNEAQ (reference sequence). V shed 5 bases and J shed 2 bases, with 7 bases lying between them.

V gene TRBV29-1 combines with J gene TRBJ2-2; 8 positions match TRBD1. The CDR3 spans 15 residues. Trimming took 6 bases from V and 1 from J; bases not matched to a gene: 7. The germline V gene encodes CDR1 SQVTM and CDR2 ANQGSEA. CDR3 amino acids: CSVETGAENTGELFF. The CDR3 DNA is TGCAGCGTGGAGACAGGGGCGGAGAACACCGGGGAGCTGTTTTTT.

J is TRBJ2-2 and V is TRBV12-3 or TRBV12-4, with TRBD2 identical over 7 bases. The CDR3 contains 16 residues. V shed 5 bases, J shed 5 bases, and the junction held 11 bases outside the gene matches. The CDR3 sequence: CASSPGGHEGTGELFF. The CDR3, as DNA: TGTGCCAGCAGTCCGGGGGGTCACGAGGGGACCGGGGAGCTGTTTTTT.

This clonotype was picked up one time. The gene calls are TRBV7-9 and TRBJ1-6, with D unclear. V lost 5 bases and J 7 bases, leaving 3 bases between the germline ends. Per germline, CDR1 SEHNR and CDR2 FQNEAQ (reference sequence). This CDR3 spans 11 amino acids. The CDR3 bases are TGTGCCAGCAGCCTAAATTCACCCCTCCACTTT. Its translation: CASSLNSPLHF.

J is TRBJ1-6 and V is TRBV25-1; D may be TRBD1 (6 bases). V lost 2 bases, J lost 7 bases, and 12 bases lay in between. The CDR3 sequence is 15 residues long. Germline loops: CDR1 MGHDK, CDR2 SYGVNS. This chain's CDR3 is CASSERGTGNSPLHF. CDR3 DNA: TGTGCCAGCAGTGAAAGAGGAACAGGGAATTCACCCCTCCACTTT.

The chain uses TRBV9 and TRBJ1-1; D gene ambiguous. V was clipped by 4 bases and J by 0 bases, with 7 bases between them. In germline, CDR1 is SGDLS, CDR2 YYNGEE. The CDR3 has 13 residues. CDR3 loop: CASSPRMNTEAFF. The CDR3 coding sequence is TGTGCCAGCAGCCCCCGAATGAACACTGAAGCTTTCTTT.

Here the CDR3 DNA reads TGTGCCAGCAGCTTAGGCCTGGTAGCCGGGGAGCTGTTTTTT. Amino acid sequence: CASSLGLVAGELFF. V and J are TRBV13 and TRBJ2-2; D unresolved. The CDR3 is 14 residues long. Germline-derived CDR1 and CDR2 are PRHDT and FYEKMQ (reference sequence). V dropped 0 bases and J dropped 6 bases, with 8 bases sitting between them.

This clonotype has just one count. The rearrangement joins TRBV25-1 to TRBJ2-7; D call uncertain. With 2 bases removed from V and 0 bases from J, the gap between germline ends came to 5 bases. This CDR3 is built from 13 residues. CDR1 and CDR2 (germline): MGHDK, SYGVNS. Written as DNA, the CDR3 is TGTGCCAGCAGTGAAACTTCCTCCTACGAGCAGTACTTC. Encoded protein: CASSETSSYEQYF.

V is TRBV20-1 and J is TRBJ2-7; D might be TRBD1 or TRBD2, each matching 5 bases. CDR1 DFQATT and CDR2 SNEGSKA come from the germline V gene (reference sequence). V shed 4 bases and J shed 5 bases, with 9 bases lying between them. This CDR3 has 11 residues. This CDR3 is CSAMGVNEQYF. CDR3 DNA sequence: TGCAGTGCTATGGGGGTGAACGAGCAGTACTTC.

This chain joins TRBV7-9 and TRBJ1-2, with TRBD1 identical over 7 bases. In germline, CDR1 is SEHNR, CDR2 FQNEAQ (reference sequence). Trimming removed 1 base from V and 7 bases from J; junction bases left unmatched: 3. The CDR3 extends over 13 amino acids. CDR3 loop: CASSLGQGPGYTF. The CDR3 nucleotides read TGTGCCAGCAGCTTAGGACAGGGACCTGGCTACACCTTC.

The chain recombines TRBV10-3 with TRBJ2-7, with D perhaps assigned TRBD1 or TRBD2 (5 bases each). The CDR3 contains 13 residues. CDR1 and CDR2 (germline): ENHRY, SYGVKD. Between the trimmed V and J ends, which lost 7 bases and 0 bases, there was a span of 10 bases. The CDR3 nucleotides read TGTGCCATCACCGAGGGGAGCTCCTACGAGCAGTACTTC. This codes for CAITEGSSYEQYF.

The rearrangement uses TRBV7-9 and TRBJ2-1, with D unclear. V gave up 2 bases and J gave up 0 bases, with 14 bases separating them. Germline CDR1 and CDR2: SEHNR and FQNEAQ (reference sequence). The CDR3 contains 17 residues. The CDR3 loop is CASSLTRDPSSYNEQFF. For the CDR3, the DNA is TGTGCCAGCAGCTTAACTCGTGACCCCTCCTCCTACAATGAGCAGTTCTTC. Based on the CDR3 plus reference TRBV7-9 and TRBJ2-1, the full variable domain is DTGVSQNPRHKITKRGQNVTFRCDPISEHNRLYWYRQTLGQGPEFLTYFQNEAQLEKSRLLSDRFSAERPKGSFSTLEIQRTEQGDSAMYLCASSLTRDPSSYNEQFFGPGTRLTVL.